This entry lists 20 T cell receptor beta chains sequenced from one sample in a study of post-analysis software for immune sequencing data. Findings and limits, study-wide: There were roughly 5 TRBV segments more frequent in patients than controls, and TRBV5-6, TRBV5-1 and TRBV20-1 were among them.

The antigens these receptors bind are not known. Prepared libraries of TCR beta cDNA carried unique molecular identifiers. TCRdb analysed the PCR reads with MiXCR anew, one entry per CDR3 protein. This sample has hundreds of thousands of distinct CDR3 sequences, with approximately 60% found just once. The sequenced sample consisted of blood. The receptors shown here come from a girl aged 2 to 10 with multiple sclerosis.

This chain links TRBV24-1 with TRBJ1-1; D not resolved. CDR1 and CDR2 from the germline V gene are KGHDR and SFDVKD. V was shortened by 5 bases and J by 6 bases, with 12 bases between the two germline ends. CDR3 size: 13 residues. CDR3 coding DNA: TGTGCCACCAGTGGTCCGGGGTGGCCTGAAGCTTTCTTT. This encodes CATSGPGWPEAFF.

This clonotype was counted only a few times. The chain joins TRBV20-1 to TRBJ2-3; 7 nucleotides align to TRBD2. The CDR3 length is 14 residues. Per the germline V gene, CDR1 is DFQATT and CDR2 is SNEGSKA (reference sequence). Losses at the gene ends were 2 bases for V and 0 bases for J; bases not matched to a gene: 2. The CDR3 region is CSARLAASTDTQYF. The CDR3 DNA sequence: TGCAGTGCTAGACTAGCGGCTAGCACAGATACGCAGTATTTT.

This clonotype was seen only a few times. The chain carries TRBV7-2 and TRBJ1-2; TRBD1 matches at 7 bases. The germline CDR1 and CDR2 sequences are SGHTA and FQGNSA. Trimming took 0 bases from V and 4 from J; bases not matched to a gene: 5. CDR3 length equals 15 residues. CDR3 loop: CASSLAVAGGYGYTF. CDR3 sequence (DNA): TGTGCCAGCAGCTTAGCGGTGGCAGGGGGCTATGGCTACACCTTC.

V and J are TRBV28 and TRBJ2-7; maybe TRBD1 (8 bases). With 2 bases removed from V and 2 bases from J, the gap between germline ends came to 16 bases. The CDR3 is 16 residues long. CDR1 MDHEN and CDR2 SYDVKM come from the germline V gene. The CDR3 here is CASSLSSGGQAYEQYF. In DNA form, the CDR3 reads TGTGCCAGCAGTTTAAGTTCGGGGGGACAGGCCTACGAGCAGTACTTC.

A few counts support this clonotype. The chain joins TRBV10-2 to TRBJ2-4; 8 nucleotides align to TRBD1. The J call may be in error: the DNA end matches TRBJ2-7 better. The CDR3 extends over 15 amino acids. Germline V CDR1 and CDR2: WSHSY, SAAADI. CDR3 amino acids: CASSFSGTGLYEQYF. The CDR3 coding sequence is TGCGCCAGCAGTTTCTCCGGGACAGGCCTTTACGAGCAGTACTTC.

This rearrangement joins TRBV18 to TRBJ2-4, with D maybe TRBD1 (5 bases). V was pared by 3 bases and J by 1 base, with 7 bases between. Germline CDR1 reads KGHSH; CDR2 reads LQKENI. CDR3 length: 14 residues. This CDR3 reads CASSPPGAKNIQYF. DNA of the CDR3: TGTGCCAGCTCACCTCCAGGGGCCAAAAACATTCAGTACTTC.

The chain couples TRBV7-2 to TRBJ1-2; 7 nucleotides agree with TRBD1. Germline V lookup: CDR1 SGHTA, CDR2 FQGNSA. The CDR3 covers 17 residues. V lost 3 bases, J lost 4 bases, and 14 bases stayed unmatched. The CDR3 nucleotides read TGTGCCAGCAGCTTTGGGACGGTCCAGGGGGTTTCCTATGGCTACACCTTC. Encoded protein: CASSFGTVQGVSYGYTF.

The genes are TRBV10-3 and TRBJ1-2; 7 bases fit TRBD1. Trimming at V came to 1 base and at J to 2 bases, leaving 10 bases not matched to a gene. This CDR3 has 17 residues. The V gene's germline CDR1 is ENHRY and CDR2 SYGVKD. CDR3 nucleotide sequence: TGTGCCATCAGTGAGTTGTCCTCCGGACAGGTCAACTATGGCTACACCTTC. Protein sequence: CAISELSSGQVNYGYTF.

V and J are TRBV5-1 and TRBJ1-1; D is unclear. The CDR3 length is 13 residues. The germline V gene has CDR1 SGHRS and CDR2 YFSETQ. V shed 0 bases and J shed 3 bases, with 6 bases lying between them. Here the CDR3 DNA reads TGCGCCAGCAGCTTGGCGTCGGACACTGAAGCTTTCTTT. It specifies CASSLASDTEAFF. The full variable domain, its missing parts supplied by reference TRBV5-1 and TRBJ1-1, is KAGVTQTPRYLIKTRGQQVTLSCSPISGHRSVSWYQQTPGQGLQFLFEYFSETQRNKGNFPGRFSGRQFSNSRSEMNVSTLELGDSALYLCASSLASDTEAFFGQGTRLTVV.

The rearrangement links TRBV6-5 to TRBJ2-5, with no clear D. V lost 2 bases and J lost 0, with 13 bases in between. CDR1 is MNHEY, CDR2 SVGAGI, per germline. This CDR3 contains 16 residues. CDR3 sequence reads: CASSYGSQLYQETQYF. DNA for the CDR3: TGTGCCAGCAGTTACGGATCACAGCTGTACCAAGAGACCCAGTACTTC.

The V gene is TRBV20-1, the J gene TRBJ2-7, with 10 bases fitting TRBD2. The CDR3 has 15 amino acids. The ends lost 6 bases at V and 7 bases at J; junction bases unmatched: 15. The V gene's germline CDR1 is DFQATT and CDR2 SNEGSKA (reference sequence). The CDR3 sequence: CSALAPRLAGSEQYF. The CDR3 DNA is TGCAGTGCGCTAGCACCGAGACTAGCGGGTTCTGAGCAGTACTTC.

The gene calls are TRBV20-1 and TRBJ2-5, with a weak D call TRBD1 (6 bases). Trimming took 6 bases from V and 0 from J, leaving 23 bases between them. Germline lookup yields CDR1 DFQATT and CDR2 SNEGSKA (reference sequence). This CDR3 region has 17 residues. The CDR3 loop reads CSASTDGDNWYQETQYF. CDR3 nucleotides: TGCAGTGCCAGCACCGACGGGGACAACTGGTACCAAGAGACCCAGTACTTC.

A few counts support this clonotype. The chain combines TRBV5-6 with TRBJ2-2; 7 bases align to TRBD2. The CDR3 loop spans 16 amino acids. The trim removed 1 base at V and 4 bases at J, leaving 7 bases unmatched. Germline V gene sequence: CDR1 SGHDT, CDR2 YYEEEE. For the CDR3, the DNA is TGTGCCAGCAGCTTGTGGGAGGGATGGAGCACCGGGGAGCTGTTTTTT. Amino acid sequence: CASSLWEGWSTGELFF.

The rearrangement links TRBV30 to TRBJ2-3; TRBD1 or TRBD2 may be the D gene (5 bases each). The CDR3 loop spans 14 amino acids. Germline values: CDR1 GTSNPN, CDR2 SVGIG (reference sequence). V shed 2 bases and J shed 2 bases, with 11 bases lying between them. CDR3 bases: TGTGCCTGGAGTTGGGGGATTAACACAGATACGCAGTATTTT. As protein: CAWSWGINTDTQYF.

This clonotype was recorded once. The rearrangement uses TRBV11-2 and TRBJ1-2; possibly TRBD1 for D (6 bases). The CDR3 consists of 14 residues. V gave up 5 bases and J gave up 4 bases, with 14 bases separating them. CDR1 is SGHAT, CDR2 FQNNGV, per germline. The CDR3 sequence: CASSALTGLYGYTF. CDR3 coding DNA: TGTGCCAGCAGCGCCCTGACAGGACTCTATGGCTACACCTTC.

The chain has TRBV12-3 or TRBV12-4 and TRBJ2-7, with a weak D call TRBD1 (6 bases). V lost 3 bases and J 3 bases, leaving 18 bases between the germline ends. The CDR3 consists of 16 residues. CDR3 region: CASSFTGQGGHYEQYF. Here the CDR3 DNA reads TGTGCCAGCAGTTTTACGGGACAAGGAGGACACTACGAGCAGTACTTC.

The rearrangement links TRBV5-1 to TRBJ2-3, with 7 bases fitting TRBD2. This CDR3 comprises 14 residues. Per germline, CDR1 SGHRS and CDR2 YFSETQ. Germline trimming cut 6 bases from V and 7 bases from J; bases unmatched to any gene: 11. The CDR3 DNA reads as TGCGCCAGCACCTCTGATCGGGGGGAGAATACGCAGTATTTT. Protein product: CASTSDRGENTQYF.

The chain joins TRBV14 to TRBJ2-3; D unresolved. CDR3 length: 17 amino acids. Germline loops: CDR1 SGHDN, CDR2 FVKESK. Trimming removed 4 bases at V and 4 bases at J, with 21 bases between. The CDR3 sequence: CASSLGRILTAADTQYF. The CDR3, as DNA: TGTGCCAGCAGCCTCGGACGGATTTTGACTGCGGCAGATACGCAGTATTTT.

This chain connects TRBV6-6 to TRBJ1-5, with a possible D match to TRBD1 (5 bases). The ends were cut back, 4 bases at V and 0 bases at J, with 10 bases in the middle. The germline CDR1 and CDR2 sequences are MNHNY and SVGAGI (reference sequence). The CDR3 extends over 15 amino acids. CDR3 nucleotide sequence: TGTGCCAGCAGTTCCTCCGGGGGTAGCAATCAGCCCCAGCATTTT. Translated: CASSSSGGSNQPQHF.

The chain employs TRBV29-1 and TRBJ2-3, with TRBD2 matching 8 bases. The junction had 7 bases not matched to a gene; V was cut back by 3 bases and J by 2 bases. Germline CDR1 is SQVTM and CDR2 is ANQGSEA. The CDR3 contains 15 residues. CDR3 in amino acids: CSVDGTSGSTDTQYF. CDR3 DNA: TGCAGCGTTGATGGAACTAGCGGCTCCACAGATACGCAGTATTTT.